The T cell receptor (beta chain) under discussion was sequenced for a study of T cells in Graves' hyperthyroidism and ophthalmopathy. Comments on this clonotype: Its antigen remains unknown. A much larger clone is a single base away; this may be a read error.

CDR3 length: 12 residues. From germline, CDR1 is DFQATT and CDR2 SNEGSKA (reference sequence). Researchers amplified the TCR beta CDR3 regions from RNA transcripts. During a first-round RT-PCR of the TCR CDR3, the HTBI primer set was used. TCRdb reanalysed the multiplex PCR reads using MiXCR and keeps one entry per CDR3 protein. This sample has approximately 400,000 distinct CDR3 sequences, with roughly 25% found just once. When ophthalmopathy did not progress within 18 months, Graves' hyperthyroidism was considered stable. For the diagnoses, clinical symptoms, serum thyroxine and TRAb, thyroid ultrasound and orbital computed tomography were used. Findings and limits, study-wide: The model anticipated ophthalmopathy a median around six months pre-onset.

The sample comprised blood. This sequence joins TRBV20-1 and TRBJ2-1; D is unclear. This clonotype originated in a man in his forties or fifties with Graves' hyperthyroidism. CDR3 sequence reads: CSALGRNNERFF. The CDR3, as DNA: TGCAGTGCGCTAGGCCGGAACAATGAGCGGTTCTTC.